Given below is one T cell receptor (beta chain) in context. Different DNA sequences within this sample yield the same CDR3. Sequencing was performed with immunoSEQ multiplex PCR; in TCRdb, only in-frame clones are kept and a portion is missing. The table lists about 2.3 million clones, approximately 95% of them singletons, with 0.39% in the top ten. The entry originates in a study of shared clonotypes between healthy human individuals. The V and J ends lost 3 bases and 4 bases, in that order; junction bases with no gene match: 4. CDR1 and CDR2 from the germline V gene are MDHEN and SYDVKM. CDR3 length equals 15 residues.

The chain carries TRBV28 and TRBJ2-7; the match to TRBD2 covers 12 bases. Sequences were obtained from naive CD4+ T cells from PBMCs. Subset indicated: CD45RA+ positively selected. This TCR was sampled from a man between 18 and 35 years old in good health. Some clones in this sample may be carry-over from other donors' samples. The CDR3, as DNA: TGTGCCAGCAGTTTTTTGACTAGCGGGAGTTACGAGCAGTACTTC. This encodes CASSFLTSGSYEQYF.